This T cell receptor (beta chain) was identified in a study of OX40 agonist ivuxolimab in advanced cancers. The wider study: In this trial design, patients received ivuxolimab intravenously at 0.01 to 10 mg/kg every 2 weeks. Study-wide results and limits: Also present in some nonresponders was a low level of normalized T-cell clonal expansion.

The germline gives CDR1 SGHVS, CDR2 FQNEAQ. CDR3 length equals 19 residues. The V gene end was trimmed by 5 bases and the J gene end by 0 bases; junction bases not matched to a gene: 13. With regard to this clone: No antigen is known for it.

Some clones are missing from TCRdb's copy, which holds only in-frame ones; the method was immunoSEQ multiplex PCR. The profile shows approximately 99,000 clones, 86% of them singletons. The genes are TRBV7-8 and TRBJ2-1, with 10 nucleotides matching TRBD2. The sequence derives from an adult with an advanced solid tumor such as melanoma, head and neck, liver or kidney cancer. Sequencing was performed on CD4+ or CD8+ T cells sorted from blood, taken in a trial of the OX40 agonist ivuxolimab. The DNA for the CDR3 is TGTGCCAGCAGCGCTTATCGGATAGCGGGAGGAGTCTCCTACAATGAGCAGTTCTTC. It translates to CASSAYRIAGGVSYNEQFF.